This T cell receptor beta chain stems from a study of blood T cell repertoires in COVID-19. About the study: The United States, Italy and Spain supplied acute and convalescent COVID-19 samples.

Repertoires were generated with immunoSEQ multiplex PCR, while TCRdb's copy carries only in-frame clones and drops some. The sample consists of approximately 74,000 clones, around 88% of them appearing once. CDR3 length: 13 amino acids. V shed 9 bases, J shed 9 bases, and the junction held 7 bases outside the gene matches. Germline V gene sequence: CDR1 MNHEY, CDR2 SMNVEV (reference sequence). V and J are TRBV27 and TRBJ1-6; 8 bases line up with TRBD1. This TCR came from a woman of 80 years or more with active or convalescent COVID-19. Sequenced material: peripheral blood. The CDR3 bases are TGTGCCAGTGTCGGACAGGGAAGTTCACCCCTCCACTTT. Translated: CASVGQGSSPLHF.